Following are 15 T cell receptor beta chains from one sample sequenced in a study of T cell responses to AZD1222 COVID-19 vaccine. Method: immunoSEQ multiplex PCR; TCRdb's copy keeps in-frame clones and lacks some. The table includes 120,000 or so clones, approximately 89% detected once. Sequences were derived from peripheral blood, sampled on day 0 of AZD1222 vaccination. The receptors originated from an adult in good health.

The chain combines TRBV3-1 (or the pseudogene TRBV3-2) with TRBJ2-4; D is unresolved. Germline CDR1 LGHDT, CDR2 YNNKEL (reference sequence). This CDR3 has 12 residues. The ends were cut back, 0 bases at V and 9 bases at J, with 6 bases in the middle. The CDR3, as DNA: TGTGCCAGCAGCCAAGAGGCAACCATTCAGTACTTC. It encodes CASSQEATIQYF.

This clone was seen a few times. The rearrangement uses TRBV30 and TRBJ2-2; the match to TRBD1 covers 10 bases. The CDR3 runs to 12 residues. Trimming removed 8 bases from V and 6 bases from J; junction bases left unmatched: 3. Per the germline V gene, CDR1 is GTSNPN and CDR2 is SVGIG (reference sequence). CDR3 nucleotides: TGTGCCGGGGGACAGGGGTCCGGGGAGCTGTTTTTT. This translates into CAGGQGSGELFF.

The sample holds a few counts of this clone. V and J are TRBV3-1 (or the pseudogene TRBV3-2) and TRBJ1-2, with D unresolved. The germline V gene encodes CDR1 LGHDT and CDR2 YNNKEL (reference sequence). This CDR3 region has 13 residues. V was clipped by 4 bases and J by 10 bases, with 16 bases between them. CDR3 in amino acids: CASSPGGPSSYTF. The CDR3 region has the DNA TGTGCCAGCAGCCCCGGAGGACCGAGCTCCTACACCTTC.

CDR3 coding DNA: TGTGCCATCAGTGATGTGGGGTTTAATCAGCCCCAGCATTTT. Residues: CAISDVGFNQPQHF. V is TRBV10-3 and J is TRBJ1-5, with D hard to call. CDR3 length: 14 residues. Trimming left V 3 bases short and J 4 bases short, with 10 bases between. Per germline, CDR1 ENHRY and CDR2 SYGVKD.

The rearrangement joins TRBV19 to TRBJ2-1; D remains unclear. The germline V gene encodes CDR1 LNHDA and CDR2 SQIVND (reference sequence). This CDR3 has 12 residues. Trimming stripped 5 bases from V and 5 bases from J, with 7 bases between. CDR3 bases: TGTGCCAGTAGTCCCAGAAACAATGAGCAGTTCTTC. This gives the protein CASSPRNNEQFF.

The genes are TRBV6-1 and TRBJ2-1; weak D call: TRBD1 (6 bases). V lost 2 bases, J lost 0 bases, and 8 bases lay in between. CDR3 length equals 15 residues. CDR1 and CDR2 (germline): MNHNS, SASEGT. CDR3 in amino acids: CASSEMDSSYNEQFF. DNA for the CDR3: TGTGCCAGCAGTGAAATGGACAGCTCCTACAATGAGCAGTTCTTC.

This clone has more than one count but fewer than ten. V usage is TRBV5-6 and J usage is TRBJ1-5, with TRBD1 matching 10 bases. Per the germline V gene, CDR1 is SGHDT and CDR2 is YYEEEE. V lost 4 bases and J lost 4; bases outside the gene matches: 17. CDR3 length: 19 residues. The CDR3 is CASSRRGQGFLDVNQPQHF. DNA for the CDR3: TGTGCCAGCAGCCGAAGGGGACAGGGGTTTTTGGATGTAAATCAGCCCCAGCATTTT. The whole variable domain, filled in from reference TRBV5-6 and TRBJ1-5, reads DAGVTQSPTHLIKTRGQQVTLRCSPKSGHDTVSWYQQALGQGPQFIFQYYEEEERQRGNFPDRFSGHQFPNYSSELNVNALLLGDSALYLCASSRRGQGFLDVNQPQHFGDGTRLSIL.

The chain combines TRBV19 with TRBJ2-3; D could derive from TRBD1 or TRBD2 (5 bases each). Germline V CDR1 and CDR2: LNHDA, SQIVND (reference sequence). The CDR3 length is 11 residues. The V end was cut by 6 bases, the J end by 6 bases, with 7 bases between. CDR3 in amino acids: CASRGVDTQYF. CDR3 in DNA: TGTGCCAGTAGGGGGGTCGATACGCAGTATTTT.

The chain uses TRBV3-1 (or the pseudogene TRBV3-2) and TRBJ1-1; no firm D call. CDR3 length: 14 amino acids. Germline CDR1 and CDR2: LGHDT and YNNKEL (reference sequence). V was shortened by 4 bases and J by 6 bases, with 15 bases between the two germline ends. The CDR3 bases are TGTGCCAGCAGCCGCGGACGTCAGATGGCTGAAGCTTTCTTT. Translated, it gives CASSRGRQMAEAFF.

The V call is TRBV28, the J call TRBJ2-5; 10 bases are a match to TRBD2. This CDR3 comprises 16 residues. Germline CDR1 reads MDHEN; CDR2 reads SYDVKM. V was clipped by 3 bases and J by 4 bases; unmatched bases: 8. The CDR3 region has the DNA TGTGCCAGCAGTTTGCTGCCCAGCGGGAGGGCAGAGACCCAGTACTTC. Amino acid sequence: CASSLLPSGRAETQYF.

The genes are TRBV7-9 and TRBJ2-1; TRBD1 matches 11 bases. V lost 0 bases to trimming and J lost 2 bases; unmatched junction nucleotides: 3. Germline V gene data show CDR1 as SEHNR and CDR2 as FQNEAQ (reference sequence). The CDR3 is 17 amino acids. The DNA of the CDR3 is TGTGCCAGCAGCTTAGCTAAGGACAGGGGGCCCTACAATGAGCAGTTCTTC. Protein sequence: CASSLAKDRGPYNEQFF.

This rearrangement joins TRBV6-5 to TRBJ2-7; 7 bases line up with TRBD2. Unmatched junction bases numbered 4, after V lost 6 bases and J lost 2 bases. The CDR3 extends over 13 amino acids. Germline-derived CDR1 and CDR2 are MNHEY and SVGAGI. CDR3 coding DNA: TGTGCCAGCAGACGGGGGGATCCCTACGAGCAGTACTTC. Translation: CASRRGDPYEQYF.

The chain links TRBV20-1 to TRBJ2-6; D is undetermined. The ends were cut back, 3 bases at V and 0 bases at J, with 6 bases in the middle. The CDR3 has 14 amino acids. Germline CDR1 reads DFQATT; CDR2 reads SNEGSKA (reference sequence). DNA of the CDR3: TGCAGTGCTAGTTGGGGCTCTGGGGCCAACGTCCTGACTTTC. This translates into CSASWGSGANVLTF.

This chain uses TRBV5-1 with TRBJ2-7; D may be TRBD1 (5 bases). The germline V gene encodes CDR1 SGHRS and CDR2 YFSETQ. With 3 bases removed from V and 7 bases from J, the gap between germline ends came to 14 bases. The CDR3 contains 13 residues. The CDR3 loop reads CASSSAGLKEQYF. The DNA of the CDR3 is TGCGCCAGCAGCTCCGCAGGGCTAAAAGAGCAGTACTTC.

V gene TRBV7-3 combines with J gene TRBJ1-1; TRBD1 is a possible D gene (5 bases). Germline V gene data show CDR1 as SGHTA and CDR2 as FQGTGA. Trimming took off 5 bases at V and 4 bases at J, with 14 bases between the two ends. CDR3 length: 14 residues. The CDR3 region has the DNA TGTGCCAGCAGCCCGCAGGGCGGGATCACTGAAGCTTTCTTT. Protein sequence: CASSPQGGITEAFF.